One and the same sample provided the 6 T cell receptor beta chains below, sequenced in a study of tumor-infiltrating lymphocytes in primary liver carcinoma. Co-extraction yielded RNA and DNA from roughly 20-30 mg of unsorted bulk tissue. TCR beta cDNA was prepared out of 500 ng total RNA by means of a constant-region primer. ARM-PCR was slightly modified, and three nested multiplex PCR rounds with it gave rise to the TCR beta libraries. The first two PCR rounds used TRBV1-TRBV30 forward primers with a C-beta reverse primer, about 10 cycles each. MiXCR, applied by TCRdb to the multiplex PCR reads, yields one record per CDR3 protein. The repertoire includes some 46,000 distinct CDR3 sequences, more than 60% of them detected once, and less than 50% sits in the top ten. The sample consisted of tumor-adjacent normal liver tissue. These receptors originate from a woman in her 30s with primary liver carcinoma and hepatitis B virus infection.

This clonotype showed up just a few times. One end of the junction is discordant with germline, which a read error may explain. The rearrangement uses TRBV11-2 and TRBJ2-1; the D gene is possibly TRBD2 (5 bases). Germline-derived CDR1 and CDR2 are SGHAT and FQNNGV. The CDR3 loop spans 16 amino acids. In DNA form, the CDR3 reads TGTGCCAGCAGCTTAGGCGTAGGGAGCCCCTACAATGAGCGGTTCTTC. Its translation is CASSLGVGSPYNERFF. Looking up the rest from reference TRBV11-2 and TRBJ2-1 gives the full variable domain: EAGVAQSPRYKIIEKRQSVAFWCNPISGHATLYWYQQILGQGPKLLIQFQNNGVVDDSQLPKDRFSAERLKGVDSTLKIQPAKLEDSAVYLCASSLGVGSPYNERFFGPGTRLTVL.

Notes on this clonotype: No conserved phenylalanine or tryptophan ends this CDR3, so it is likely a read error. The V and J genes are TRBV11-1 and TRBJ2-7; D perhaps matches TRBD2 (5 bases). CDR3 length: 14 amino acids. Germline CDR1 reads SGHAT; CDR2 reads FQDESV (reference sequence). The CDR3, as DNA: TGTCCCAGCAGCTTAGCGACGGCCCCCTACGAGCAGTACCTC. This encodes CPSSLATAPYEQYL.

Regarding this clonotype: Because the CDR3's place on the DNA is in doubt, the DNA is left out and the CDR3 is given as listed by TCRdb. The CDR3 is CSVGTGTYEEYF. The gene calls are TRBV29-1 and TRBJ2-7; TRBD1 reflects the table's D call only, with no check against the DNA. Inclusive of both ends, the CDR3 amounts to 12 amino acids. Germline V gives CDR1 SQVTM, CDR2 ANQGSEA.

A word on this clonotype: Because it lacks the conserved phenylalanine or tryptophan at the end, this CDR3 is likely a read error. CDR3 nucleotide sequence: TGTGCCAGTACCCTACAAGGACCCCACAACCAGCCCCAGCATCTT. It codes for CASTLQGPHNQPQHL. V gene TRBV19 combines with J gene TRBJ1-5; D gene uncertain. CDR1 is LNHDA, CDR2 SQIVND, per germline (reference sequence). Trimming stripped 7 bases from V and 7 bases from J, with 20 bases between. The CDR3 consists of 15 residues.

The CDR3 spells CASKVALLAVPYNEQFF. CDR3 bases: TGTGCCAGTAAAGTGGCGTTACTAGCGGTCCCCTACAATGAGCAGTTCTTC. The chain uses TRBV28 and TRBJ2-1; 8 bases line up with TRBD2. In germline, CDR1 is MDHEN, CDR2 SYDVKM. The length of the CDR3 is 17 residues. With V trimmed by 9 bases and J by 2 bases, 15 bases remained unmatched.

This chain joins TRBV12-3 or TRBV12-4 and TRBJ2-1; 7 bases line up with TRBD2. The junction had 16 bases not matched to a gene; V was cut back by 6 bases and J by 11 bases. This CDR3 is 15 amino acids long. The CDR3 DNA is TGTGCCAGCAGCCTGTCCGGGACTATCGGAATTAAGCAGTTCTTC. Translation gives CASSLSGTIGIKQFF.